This is a list of T cell receptor beta chains from one sample in a study of blood T cells in healthy people across ages. MiXCR was run by TCRdb on the 5' RACE reads, yielding one entry per CDR3 protein. The repertoire has approximately 800,000 distinct CDR3 sequences, roughly 25% of them found once; the top ten carry under 4.5%. This sample was also put to use in a study of T cells of mothers and their children.

Sequencing was performed on blood. Receptors originate from a boy aged 10-17 years in good health. CDR3s include the opening cysteine and the closing phenylalanine or tryptophan. D genes are given only for firm matches. Clone sizes are given selectively: once, few, many, or a class where the clone is expanded.

many | - | TRBJ2-5 | TRBV28 | TGTGCCAGCAGGTCCACAGGTTTACAAGAGACCCAGTACTTC | CASRSTGLQETQYF
- | - | TRBJ1-1 | TRBV4-3 | TGCGCCAGCAGCCAAGATAGGGAGTTGAACACTGAAGCTTTCTTT | CASSQDRELNTEAFF
- | - | TRBJ1-5 | TRBV28 | TGTGCCAGCAGTTTATTAGGCGGTTATAGCAATCAGCCCCAGCATTTT | CASSLLGGYSNQPQHF
few | - | TRBJ1-1 | TRBV9 | TGTGCCAGCAGCGTGAATACAGTGAACACTGAAGCTTTCTTT | CASSVNTVNTEAFF
few | TRBD2 | TRBJ2-3 | TRBV4-3 | TGCGCCAGCAGCCGCGGGACTAGCTTATCCGATACGCAGTATTTT | CASSRGTSLSDTQYF
- | - | TRBJ1-5 | TRBV20-1 | TGCAGTGCTCAGATGGGGGGCGCGGAGCCCCAGCATTTT | CSAQMGGAEPQHF
- | - | TRBJ1-4 | TRBV6-6 | TGTGCCAGCAGTTACCGGGTTAATGAAAAACTGTTTTTT | CASSYRVNEKLFF
- | - | TRBJ2-2 | TRBV10-3 | TGTGCCATCAGTCCAAGCGTTGAGACCGGGGAGCTGTTTTTT | CAISPSVETGELFF
few | TRBD1 | TRBJ1-2 | TRBV19 | TGTGCCAGTAGACTTCAGGGGGCGCTTGGCTACACCTTC | CASRLQGALGYTF
- | - | TRBJ2-3 | TRBV5-1 | TGCGCCAGCAGCCACGAAGGGGGTACGCAGTATTTT | CASSHEGGTQYF
- | - | TRBJ1-4 | TRBV29-1 | TGCAGCGTTAAAAGGGGTACTAATGAAAAACCGTTTTTT | CSVKRGTNEKPFF
- | - | TRBJ2-7 | TRBV19 | TGCGCCAGTAGTATATACCCTAGCAACGAGCAGTACTTC | CASSIYPSNEQYF
- | - | TRBJ1-1 | TRBV4-3 | TGCGCCAGCAGCCATGGAGGACAGGAAGCTTTCTTT | CASSHGGQEAFF
many | - | TRBJ1-5 | TRBV4-3 | TGCGCCAGCAGCCAAGATCTTGGACGGAATCAGCCCCAGCATTTT | CASSQDLGRNQPQHF
few | - | TRBJ2-7 | TRBV7-2 | TGTGCCAGCAGCTCTAGCGACGGGACCCTAACCTACGAGCAGTACTTC | CASSSSDGTLTYEQYF
few | - | TRBJ2-5 | TRBV11-2 | TGTGCCAGCAGCCCCCCCCGACGGGGAGAGACCCAGTACTTC | CASSPPRRGETQYF
- | - | TRBJ1-2 | TRBV7-2 | TGTGCCAGCAGCTTAGTAGTGCGGGGATTCAACTATGGCTACACCTTC | CASSLVVRGFNYGYTF
- | TRBD1 | TRBJ1-2 | TRBV29-1 | TGCAGCGTTGAAGGGGTCGGCAGGGGGTACTATGGCTACACCTTC | CSVEGVGRGYYGYTF
many | - | TRBJ1-2 | TRBV29-1 | TGCAGCGCCGGCGGGGGTGGAGTCGGTGGCTACACCTTC | CSAGGGGVGGYTF
- | - | TRBJ2-5 | TRBV27 | TGTGCCAGCAGTCCTAGCCCCAATGCGGCTAGCGCCCTAGAGACCCAGTACTTC | CASSPSPNAASALETQYF
- | - | TRBJ2-3 | TRBV5-1 | TGCGCCAGCAGCTTGAACAGCTACTCGATCGGTACGCAGTATTTT | CASSLNSYSIGTQYF
- | TRBD2 | TRBJ2-5 | TRBV27 | TGTGCCAGCAGTACGCGGGCCGGGACTAGCGGGAGAGTACCAGAGACCCAGTACTTC | CASSTRAGTSGRVPETQYF
few | - | TRBJ2-1 | TRBV28 | TGTGCCAGTCTCGGACCGGATTATGATGAGCAGTTCTTC | CASLGPDYDEQFF
- | - | TRBJ2-3 | TRBV4-2 | TGTGCCAGCAGCCAAGCCCGGAGCACAGATACGCAGTATTTT | CASSQARSTDTQYF
few | - | TRBJ2-6 | TRBV29-1 | TGCAGCGTTGAATCGCTAGCGACTGGGGCCAACGTCCTGACTTTC | CSVESLATGANVLTF
- | TRBD2 | TRBJ2-1 | TRBV4-1 | TGCGCCAGCACCCAACAAGCGGGGGGAATTACAAGCTCCTACAATGAGCAGTTCTTC | CASTQQAGGITSSYNEQFF
few | - | TRBJ2-5 | TRBV7-2 | TGTGCCAGCAGCTCAGGGTTATCGGGTCAAGAGACCCAGTACTTC | CASSSGLSGQETQYF
- | TRBD2 | TRBJ2-1 | TRBV6-2/TRBV6-3 | TGTGCCAGCAGCCGACCACTTGGGGGGGTAAGCTCCTACAATGAGCAGTTCTTC | CASSRPLGGVSSYNEQFF
- | TRBD2 | TRBJ2-7 | TRBV4-3 | TGCGCCAGCAGCCAAGATACGGAGCGGGAGGTTGTGTACGAGCAGTACTTC | CASSQDTEREVVYEQYF
- | - | TRBJ2-7 | TRBV20-1 | TGCAGTGCTAGAGATTTGACAGGAGCCTACGAGCAGTACTTC | CSARDLTGAYEQYF
few | - | TRBJ1-1 | TRBV5-6 | TGTGCCAGCAGCCCGAGGGAAAAGAACACTGAAGCTTTCTTT | CASSPREKNTEAFF
few | - | TRBJ2-7 | TRBV7-9 | TGTGCCAGCAGAGGGGTAGCCTACGAGCAGTACTTC | CASRGVAYEQYF
few | - | TRBJ2-7 | TRBV4-1 | TGCGCCAGCAGCCAAGTTACAGGGATCTACGAGCAGTACTTC | CASSQVTGIYEQYF
many | TRBD1 | TRBJ2-7 | TRBV20-1 | TGCAGTGCTAGTGACCGGGACAGTTACTCCTACGAGCAGTACTTC | CSASDRDSYSYEQYF
- | - | TRBJ2-3 | TRBV28 | TGTGCCCGCAGAAGCCCTAGACTAGGGGAGGTAGATACGCAGTATTTT | CARRSPRLGEVDTQYF
- | - | TRBJ1-5 | TRBV20-1 | TGCAGTGCTAGTTTGAGTAAGGAGCCCCAGCATTTT | CSASLSKEPQHF
- | - | TRBJ2-5 | TRBV27 | TGTGCCAGCAGTCGCCGCCCCATCATGGAGACCCAGTACTTC | CASSRRPIMETQYF
- | - | TRBJ1-5 | TRBV4-3 | TGCGCCAGCAGCCAAGAATCAGAAAATCAGCCCCAGCATTTT | CASSQESENQPQHF
- | - | TRBJ2-3 | TRBV7-7 | TGTGCTAGCAGTCAGAACAGGGAGGCGATAGGTACGCAGTATTTT | CASSQNREAIGTQYF
- | - | TRBJ2-3 | TRBV7-2 | TGTGCCAGCAGCTTAGCGCGGGGCCCCCCGGATACGCAGTATTTT | CASSLARGPPDTQYF